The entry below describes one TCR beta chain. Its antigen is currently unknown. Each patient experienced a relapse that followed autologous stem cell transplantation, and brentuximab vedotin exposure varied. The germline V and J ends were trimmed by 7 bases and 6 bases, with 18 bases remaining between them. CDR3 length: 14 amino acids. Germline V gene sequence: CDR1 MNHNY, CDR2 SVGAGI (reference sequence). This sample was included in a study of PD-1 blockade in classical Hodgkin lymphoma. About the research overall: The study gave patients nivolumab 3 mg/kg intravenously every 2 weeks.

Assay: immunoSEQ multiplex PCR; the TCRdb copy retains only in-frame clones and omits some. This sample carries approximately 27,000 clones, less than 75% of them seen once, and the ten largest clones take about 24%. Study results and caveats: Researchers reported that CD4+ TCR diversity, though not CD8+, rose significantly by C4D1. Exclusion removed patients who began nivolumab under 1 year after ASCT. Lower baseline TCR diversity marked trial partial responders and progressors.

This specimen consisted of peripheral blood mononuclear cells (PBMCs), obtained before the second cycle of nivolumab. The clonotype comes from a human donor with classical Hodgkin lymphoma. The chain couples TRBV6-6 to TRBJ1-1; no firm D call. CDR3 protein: CASTPLRVEAEAFF. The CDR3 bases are TGTGCCAGCACCCCCCTTAGGGTCGAGGCTGAAGCTTTCTTT.